This T cell receptor (beta chain) derives from a study of regulatory T cells in long-lasting Graves disease. As for time point: newly diagnosed GD, antithyroid drugs for less than 3 months. PBMC RNA served as the TCR library source. CDR3 length equals 16 residues. V shed 4 bases and J 0 bases; nucleotides not matched to a gene: 6. Germline V gene sequence: CDR1 MGHRA, CDR2 YSYEKL. Arm-PCR with iRepertoire HTBI primers amplified the CDR3 regions for these TCR beta libraries. Each CDR3 protein gets one entry after TCRdb re-called the multiplex PCR reads with MiXCR. Of 250,000 or so distinct CDR3 sequences in the sample, just over 20% were seen once. There are many counts of this clonotype.

Here the sequenced sample was peripheral blood mononuclear cells (PBMCs), taken at new diagnosis, from a patient treated with antithyroid drugs. The origin of this receptor is a female donor with Graves disease. The chain couples TRBV4-1 to TRBJ2-1, with 7 bases aligning to TRBD1. CDR3 bases: TGCGCCAGCAGCCTCACCGGGACAGCCTCCTACAATGAGCAGTTCTTC. Its translation: CASSLTGTASYNEQFF.